Below are 9 T cell receptor beta chains sequenced from a single sample in a study of T cell repertoires in aging, cancer and after chemotherapy. TRB rearrangements spanning V, D and J were amplified using mixed TRB-A/B primers. TCRdb re-called the multiplex PCR reads with MiXCR, one entry per CDR3 protein. This sample yields approximately 18,000 distinct CDR3 sequences, of which about 46% are seen a single time; under 12% belongs to the top ten. TCR beta rearrangements were amplified from peripheral blood genomic DNA. The material sequenced was blood. The receptor set was obtained from a human donor in good health.

This sequence joins TRBV11-1 and TRBJ2-1; 8 bases match TRBD2. Germline V CDR1 and CDR2: SGHAT, FQDESV (reference sequence). V lost 1 base, J lost 6 bases, and 5 bases stayed unmatched. The CDR3 loop spans 15 amino acids. The CDR3 spells CASSLEAGGANEQFF. The DNA of the CDR3 is TGTGCCAGCAGCTTAGAGGCGGGAGGAGCCAATGAGCAGTTCTTC.

By frequency in the sample, this clonotype is medium-sized. The CDR3, as DNA: TGCAGCGTTGAAGATACCTACAATGAGCAGTTCTTC. It encodes CSVEDTYNEQFF. The chain employs TRBV29-1 and TRBJ2-1, with unresolved D. This CDR3 region has 12 residues. From germline, CDR1 is SQVTM and CDR2 ANQGSEA. Between the trimmed V and J ends, which lost 0 bases and 2 bases, there was a span of 2 bases.

The rearrangement links TRBV6-5 to TRBJ2-1; D gene uncertain. Germline V gives CDR1 MNHEY, CDR2 SVGAGI. There are 14 residues in the CDR3. V lost 0 bases to trimming and J lost 8 bases, with 11 bases between them. CDR3 DNA sequence: TGTGCCAGCAGTTACTCGTCCGGAAGGGATGAGCAGTTCTTC. It specifies CASSYSSGRDEQFF.

J is TRBJ1-1 and V is TRBV12-3 or TRBV12-4; no firm D call. The CDR3 is made up of 13 amino acids. V dropped 7 bases and J dropped 0 bases, with 9 bases sitting between them. The CDR3 region is CASTKGLNTEAFF. The CDR3 nucleotides are TGTGCCAGCACGAAGGGATTGAACACTGAAGCTTTCTTT.

The rearrangement uses TRBV30 and TRBJ2-3; 7 bases line up with TRBD2. V dropped 2 bases and J dropped 0; count of bases not matched to a gene: 17. CDR3 length equals 19 residues. Germline CDR1 is GTSNPN and CDR2 is SVGIG (reference sequence). The CDR3 DNA is TGTGCCTGGAGTTCTGCATCCCCGGGAGGACTGACTAGCACAGATACGCAGTATTTT. It is translated as CAWSSASPGGLTSTDTQYF. The variable domain in full, with the rest retrieved from reference TRBV30 and TRBJ2-3, is SQTIHQWPATLVQPVGSPLSLECTVEGTSNPNLYWYRQAAGRGLQLLFYSVGIGQISSEVPQNLSASRPQDRQFILSSKKLLLSDSGFYLCAWSSASPGGLTSTDTQYFGPGTRLTVL.

The gene calls are TRBV10-2 and TRBJ2-3; D is undetermined. Germline V gene sequence: CDR1 WSHSY, CDR2 SAAADI. Between the trimmed V and J ends, which lost 4 bases and 6 bases, there was a span of 14 bases. CDR3 size: 14 residues. The CDR3 spells CASSVSANADTQYF. The CDR3 DNA reads TGCGCCAGCAGTGTCTCCGCCAACGCGGATACGCAGTATTTT.

This clonotype was recorded a few times. The J gene is TRBJ1-1, the V gene TRBV29-1, with 7 positions matching TRBD1. There are 12 residues in the CDR3. Germline loops: CDR1 SQVTM, CDR2 ANQGSEA. J gave up 10 bases and V 1 base, and 6 bases lay outside the gene matches. Here the CDR3 reads CSVEGQGGGAFF. CDR3 bases: TGCAGCGTTGAAGGACAGGGTGGAGGAGCTTTCTTT.

Turning to this clonotype: One end of the junction fails to match germline, which may point to a read error. The J gene is TRBJ2-7, the V gene TRBV29-1, with 10 bases matching TRBD1. Germline V CDR1 and CDR2: SQVTM, ANQGSEA. The CDR3 has 14 residues. CDR3 sequence reads: CSVAGQGGSYKQYF. The CDR3 region has the DNA TGCAGCGTCGCCGGACAGGGGGGGTCCTACAAGCAGTACTTC.

The chain joins TRBV15 to TRBJ2-7; TRBD1 aligns across 10 bases. This CDR3 contains 17 residues. V lost 5 bases to trimming and J lost 4 bases; unmatched junction nucleotides: 14. In germline, CDR1 is LNHNV, CDR2 YYDKDF (reference sequence). The CDR3 bases are TGTGCCACCAGCCCCACCCCGGGACAGGGGAGGGGGTACGAGCAGTACTTC. Translated, it gives CATSPTPGQGRGYEQYF.